This is a list of T cell receptor beta chains from one sample in a study of shared clonotypes between healthy human individuals. Generated by immunoSEQ multiplex PCR, the TCRdb table keeps only in-frame clones and is missing some. The repertoire holds 2 million to 3 million clones, with around nine tenths as singletons. Specimen: naive CD4+ T cells sorted from blood. All receptors come from a man younger than 35 in good health. Each CDR3 is given with its conserved first and last residue. A D gene is named only where the DNA matches it firmly. Some rows have no size entry. The others give once, few or many, or a class for an expanded clone.

clone_size: NA
j_call: TRBJ2-3
v_call: TRBV30
d_call: TRBD2
cdr3_aa: CACKPLAGVTDTQYF
cdr3_nt: TGTGCCTGTAAACCACTAGCGGGAGTGACAGATACGCAGTATTTT

clone_size: NA
j_call: TRBJ2-7
v_call: TRBV7-8
d_call: NA
cdr3_aa: CASSLAGQVKGYEQYF
cdr3_nt: TGTGCCAGCAGCTTAGCTGGGCAGGTAAAGGGTTACGAGCAGTACTTC

clone_size: NA
j_call: TRBJ2-1
v_call: TRBV27
d_call: TRBD2
cdr3_aa: CASSFLRGAYNEQFF
cdr3_nt: TGTGCCAGCAGTTTCCTCCGGGGGGCCTACAATGAGCAGTTCTTC

clone_size: NA
j_call: TRBJ2-4
v_call: TRBV5-1
d_call: TRBD1
cdr3_aa: CASSSGTGSNIQYF
cdr3_nt: TGCGCCAGCAGCTCCGGGACAGGGTCCAACATTCAGTACTTC

clone_size: NA
j_call: TRBJ2-7
v_call: TRBV30
d_call: TRBD2
cdr3_aa: CAWSPRGDEQYF
cdr3_nt: TGTGCCTGGAGTCCCCGGGGGGACGAGCAGTACTTC

clone_size: NA
j_call: TRBJ1-2
v_call: TRBV4-3
d_call: TRBD1
cdr3_aa: CASSQGTGQDGYTF
cdr3_nt: TGCGCCAGCAGCCAAGGAACGGGACAGGATGGCTACACCTTC

clone_size: NA
j_call: TRBJ2-1
v_call: TRBV6-1
d_call: NA
cdr3_aa: CASSEALRPTPYNEQFF
cdr3_nt: TGTGCCAGCAGTGAAGCGCTTCGACCAACCCCCTACAATGAGCAGTTCTTC

clone_size: NA
j_call: TRBJ2-7
v_call: TRBV5-4
d_call: TRBD2
cdr3_aa: CASSHPTSGRSEQYF
cdr3_nt: TGTGCCAGCAGCCACCCGACTAGCGGGAGATCCGAGCAGTACTTC

clone_size: NA
j_call: TRBJ1-5
v_call: TRBV28
d_call: NA
cdr3_aa: CASSRGARPPHF
cdr3_nt: TGTGCCAGCAGTAGGGGGGCCCGTCCCCCTCATTTT

clone_size: once
j_call: TRBJ2-3
v_call: TRBV7-9
d_call: TRBD2
cdr3_aa: CASSLLRPSGTSTDTQYF
cdr3_nt: TGTGCCAGCAGCTTGCTCCGGCCTAGCGGGACTAGCACAGATACGCAGTATTTT

clone_size: NA
j_call: TRBJ1-3
v_call: TRBV10-3
d_call: TRBD1
cdr3_aa: CAISDRDSGTIYF
cdr3_nt: TGTGCCATCAGCGACAGGGACTCCGGCACCATATATTTT

clone_size: few
j_call: TRBJ2-5
v_call: TRBV19
d_call: TRBD1
cdr3_aa: CASRPQGAVETQYF
cdr3_nt: TGTGCCAGTAGGCCTCAGGGGGCAGTGGAGACCCAGTACTTC

clone_size: NA
j_call: TRBJ2-3
v_call: TRBV4-1
d_call: TRBD2
cdr3_aa: CASSQRGLAGDTDTQYF
cdr3_nt: TGCGCCAGCAGCCAAAGGGGACTAGCGGGTGACACAGATACGCAGTATTTT

clone_size: NA
j_call: TRBJ2-1
v_call: TRBV30
d_call: NA
cdr3_aa: CAWSVQSGLSNNEQFF
cdr3_nt: TGTGCCTGGAGTGTACAAAGCGGGCTATCTAACAATGAGCAGTTCTTC

clone_size: once
j_call: TRBJ2-3
v_call: TRBV11-2
d_call: TRBD2
cdr3_aa: CASSLLVTSGSTGDTQYF
cdr3_nt: TGTGCCAGCAGCCTCTTGGTGACTAGCGGGAGTACTGGAGATACGCAGTATTTT

clone_size: NA
j_call: TRBJ2-1
v_call: TRBV5-4
d_call: TRBD1
cdr3_aa: CASSWGTGGTLGRQFF
cdr3_nt: TGTGCCAGCAGCTGGGGGACAGGGGGGACCCTAGGTAGGCAGTTCTTC